One and the same sample provided the 8 T cell receptor beta chains below, sequenced in a study of shared clonotypes between healthy human individuals. Repertoires were generated with immunoSEQ multiplex PCR, while TCRdb's copy carries only in-frame clones and drops some. The data contain approximately 500,000 clones, approximately 81% of them seen just once; the ten biggest clones take up roughly 13%. Sequenced: PBMCs. The receptors here all came from a woman aged 40 to 50 in good health. Some clones in this sample may be carry-over from other donors' samples.

Concerning this clone: This likely traces to a read error, being one base from a far larger clone. The rearrangement joins TRBV5-6 to TRBJ1-2; D is ambiguous. Trimming took off 3 bases at V and 8 bases at J, with 11 bases between the two ends. The CDR3 sequence is 12 residues long. Per the germline V gene, CDR1 is SGHDT and CDR2 is YYEEEE. The DNA for the CDR3 is TGTGCCAGCAGCTCCTTAACAGTAGGCTACACCTTC. Protein sequence: CASSSLTVGYTF.

This CDR3 reads CASSQDKVSDEQYF. CDR3 nucleotide sequence: TGTGCCAGCAGCCAAGATAAAGTTTCCGACGAGCAGTACTTC. The gene calls are TRBV4-2 and TRBJ2-7, with D unresolved. CDR3 length: 14 residues. Germline values: CDR1 LGHNA, CDR2 YNFKEQ. V lost 0 bases and J lost 5, with 11 bases in between.

The chain carries TRBV28 and TRBJ1-5, with 10 bases identical to TRBD1. Germline V gene sequence: CDR1 MDHEN, CDR2 SYDVKM. The CDR3 has 14 residues. V shed 7 bases and J 9 bases; nucleotides not matched to a gene: 9. In DNA form, the CDR3 reads TGTGCCAGCACCACGTGGACAGGGGGATTGCCCCAGCATTTT. It encodes CASTTWTGGLPQHF.

This chain links TRBV5-1 with TRBJ2-2; D is tentatively TRBD1 or TRBD2 (5 bases each). V lost 3 bases to trimming and J lost 4 bases, with 16 bases between them. The CDR3 runs to 16 residues. Germline V gene sequence: CDR1 SGHRS, CDR2 YFSETQ. The CDR3 region has the DNA TGCGCCAGCAGCTCCCAGGGATTTGCGGGCACCGGGGAGCTGTTTTTT. Translated, it gives CASSSQGFAGTGELFF. Variable domain in full (rest from reference TRBV5-1 and TRBJ2-2): KAGVTQTPRYLIKTRGQQVTLSCSPISGHRSVSWYQQTPGQGLQFLFEYFSETQRNKGNFPGRFSGRQFSNSRSEMNVSTLELGDSALYLCASSSQGFAGTGELFFGEGSRLTVL.

Remarks on this clone: It differs at one base from a far larger clone, so likely a read error. The chain couples TRBV30 to TRBJ2-5; 10 nucleotides agree with TRBD1. In germline, CDR1 is GTSNPN, CDR2 SVGIG (reference sequence). The CDR3 is 14 residues long. V was pared by 5 bases and J by 5 bases, with 8 bases of the junction left unmatched. This chain's CDR3 is CAWGPGQGLETQYF. The CDR3 nucleotides read TGTGCCTGGGGGCCGGGACAGGGGTTGGAGACCCAGTACTTC.

This clone has just a few counts. The CDR3 loop reads CASSFAQGRYEQYF. CDR3 in DNA: TGTGCCAGCAGTTTTGCACAGGGGCGCTACGAGCAGTACTTC. The V and J genes are TRBV27 and TRBJ2-7; 7 nucleotides align to TRBD1. Germline CDR1 and CDR2: MNHEY and SMNVEV (reference sequence). The CDR3 spans 14 residues. Trimming at V came to 3 bases and at J to 3 bases, leaving 5 bases not matched to a gene.

The chain has TRBV7-3 and TRBJ2-1, with 9 positions matching TRBD2. The V gene end was trimmed by 5 bases and the J gene end by 9 bases; junction bases not matched to a gene: 14. Looked up from germline, CDR1 is SGHTA and CDR2 is FQGTGA. The CDR3 totals 16 residues. As DNA, the CDR3 is TGTGCCAGCAGCCCCCATCCGACTAGCGGAGGAGGTGAGCAGTTCTTC. This codes for CASSPHPTSGGGEQFF. Based on the CDR3 plus reference TRBV7-3 and TRBJ2-1, the full variable domain is GAGVSQTPSNKVTEKGKYVELRCDPISGHTALYWYRQSLGQGPEFLIYFQGTGAADDSGLPNDRFFAVRPEGSVSTLKIQRTERGDSAVYLCASSPHPTSGGGEQFFGPGTRLTVL.

A word on this clone: One base separates it from a far larger clone, so it is likely a read error. The chain joins TRBV29-1 to TRBJ2-7; 9 nucleotides agree with TRBD1. The trim removed 7 bases at V and 9 bases at J, leaving 13 bases unmatched. The CDR3 has 13 amino acids. Germline-derived CDR1 and CDR2 are SQVTM and ANQGSEA. Here the CDR3 reads CSATGQGGHGQYF. The DNA for the CDR3 is TGCAGCGCGACGGGACAGGGAGGGCACGGGCAGTACTTC.